The 27 T cell receptor beta chains below were found in one sample sequenced in a study of shared clonotypes between healthy human individuals. Sequenced by immunoSEQ multiplex PCR; TCRdb stores in-frame clones only, minus some. The table includes about 2.4 million clones, 93% detected once. Sequenced input: naive CD4+ T cells from PBMCs. The subset here: CD45RA+ positively selected. These receptors came from a young man in good health. Some clones in this sample may be carry-over from other donors' samples.

This sequence joins TRBV6-1 and TRBJ2-1; no reliable D call. The V gene lost 5 bases and the J gene lost 5 bases, with 16 bases spanning the gap. CDR3 size: 15 residues. Germline CDR1 is MNHNS and CDR2 is SASEGT. The CDR3, as DNA: TGTGCCAGCAGTACTACTCTTTCTGGGAACAATGAGCAGTTCTTC. Protein sequence: CASSTTLSGNNEQFF.

This chain links TRBV2 with TRBJ2-1; 10 bases are a match to TRBD2. V dropped 2 bases and J dropped 6; count of bases not matched to a gene: 10. The germline gives CDR1 SNHLY, CDR2 FYNNEI. The CDR3 has 17 amino acids. In DNA form, the CDR3 reads TGTGCCAGCAGTGAACTCGCGACTAGCGGGTTGGGCAATGAGCAGTTCTTC. It encodes CASSELATSGLGNEQFF.

This clone was detected only once. V gene TRBV7-2 combines with J gene TRBJ1-5; D gene unclear. V lost 0 bases and J lost 6, with 12 bases in between. The germline CDR1 and CDR2 sequences are SGHTA and FQGNSA. This CDR3 comprises 15 residues. In DNA form, the CDR3 reads TGTGCCAGCAGCTTAGCATCCGGGAATGGTCAGCCCCAGCATTTT. Protein sequence: CASSLASGNGQPQHF.

This chain uses TRBV6-6 with TRBJ1-2; maybe TRBD1 (6 bases). Per the germline V gene, CDR1 is MNHNY and CDR2 is SVGAGI (reference sequence). The germline V and J ends were trimmed by 8 bases and 4 bases, with 20 bases remaining between them. The CDR3 length is 15 residues. The CDR3 region is CASFKQGPLTYGYTF. CDR3 bases: TGTGCCAGCTTCAAACAGGGCCCTCTCACCTATGGCTACACCTTC.

The chain joins TRBV29-1 to TRBJ2-5, with TRBD2 identical over 7 bases. CDR1 and CDR2 (germline): SQVTM, ANQGSEA. The CDR3 is 11 residues long. V lost 7 bases and J lost 5; bases outside the gene matches: 4. As DNA, the CDR3 is TGCAGCGGCGGGGGAGGGGAGACCCAGTACTTC. Translated, it gives CSGGGGETQYF.

V and J are TRBV6-5 and TRBJ1-1; TRBD1 matches at 9 bases. The trim removed 2 bases at V and 9 bases at J, leaving 7 bases unmatched. This CDR3 region has 14 residues. Germline lookup yields CDR1 MNHEY and CDR2 SVGAGI. The CDR3 reads CASSYPSGTGKAFF. The CDR3 coding sequence is TGTGCCAGCAGTTACCCCTCCGGGACAGGGAAAGCTTTCTTT.

DNA of the CDR3: TGCAGCGTTGAATGGTCTAGCGGGCCGCAAGAGACCCAGTACTTC. Its translation is CSVEWSSGPQETQYF. This rearrangement joins TRBV29-1 to TRBJ2-5, with TRBD2 identical over 8 bases. Germline CDR1 SQVTM, CDR2 ANQGSEA. This CDR3 contains 15 residues. Germline trimming cut 2 bases from V and 2 bases from J; bases unmatched to any gene: 7.

This clone has only one observation. This chain links TRBV28 with TRBJ1-2, with D hard to call. The germline V gene has CDR1 MDHEN and CDR2 SYDVKM. V was cut by 8 bases and J by 7 bases, with 11 bases left in between. The CDR3 runs 11 residues. This chain's CDR3 is CASQSSGGYTF. CDR3 in DNA: TGTGCCAGCCAGTCCTCGGGTGGCTACACCTTC.

This clone showed up just once. CDR3 sequence: CASSYLAHWGYTF. In nucleotides, the CDR3 is TGTGCCAGCAGCTACTTGGCTCACTGGGGCTACACCTTC. The V call is TRBV7-2, the J call TRBJ1-2; no definite D call. Germline V lookup: CDR1 SGHTA, CDR2 FQGNSA. This CDR3 contains 13 residues. V lost 4 bases and J 8 bases, leaving 14 bases between the germline ends.

The chain recombines TRBV5-6 with TRBJ2-6; 7 bases align to TRBD2. The CDR3 has 13 amino acids. V was clipped by 7 bases and J by 3 bases; unmatched bases: 1. Germline lookup yields CDR1 SGHDT and CDR2 YYEEEE. This CDR3 is CASASGGANVLTF. CDR3 sequence (DNA): TGTGCCAGCGCTAGCGGTGGGGCCAACGTCCTGACTTTC.

Points on this clone: This sample includes further DNA sequences coding for the same CDR3. The rearrangement uses TRBV9 and TRBJ1-3; tentative D call: TRBD1 (5 bases). Germline lookup yields CDR1 SGDLS and CDR2 YYNGEE. Deletions cut 1 base from V and 0 bases from J, with 5 bases between. This CDR3 region has 14 residues. The chain's CDR3 is CASSVQGSGNTIYF. The CDR3, as DNA: TGTGCCAGCAGCGTACAGGGCTCTGGAAACACCATATATTTT.

Remarks on this clone: Compared with germline, one end of the junction differs, possibly owing to a read error. This chain uses TRBV19 with TRBJ1-1; D might be TRBD1 (6 bases). CDR1 and CDR2 from the germline V gene are LNHDA and SQIVND (reference sequence). This CDR3 is built from 13 residues. This CDR3 reads CASSIRGNAEAFF. In DNA, the CDR3 is TGTGCCAGTAGTATAAGGGGGAACGCTGAAGCTTTCTTT.

A remark on this clone: The same CDR3 is also encoded by other DNA sequences in this sample. The chain carries TRBV20-1 and TRBJ2-7, with D maybe TRBD1 (6 bases). CDR3 length equals 11 residues. The V end lost 6 bases, the J end lost 4 bases, and 10 bases lay between the germline ends. Germline CDR1 reads DFQATT; CDR2 reads SNEGSKA (reference sequence). CDR3 sequence: CSARGRYEQYF. The DNA for the CDR3 is TGCAGTGCCAGGGGACGGTACGAGCAGTACTTC.

The rearrangement links TRBV7-3 to TRBJ2-7, with D perhaps matching TRBD2 (6 bases). The CDR3 sequence is 15 residues long. Germline loops: CDR1 SGHTA, CDR2 FQGTGA. The V end was cut by 0 bases, the J end by 3 bases, with 12 bases between. CDR3 nucleotide sequence: TGTGCCAGCAGCTTAACCGGGAGTACTTACTACGAGCAGTACTTC. It codes for CASSLTGSTYYEQYF. The full variable domain, its missing parts supplied by reference TRBV7-3 and TRBJ2-7, is GAGVSQTPSNKVTEKGKYVELRCDPISGHTALYWYRQSLGQGPEFLIYFQGTGAADDSGLPNDRFFAVRPEGSVSTLKIQRTERGDSAVYLCASSLTGSTYYEQYFGPGTRLTVT.

The CDR3 region has the DNA TGCAGCGTTGTTGGGCTGGTAACAGATACGCAGTATTTT. This gives the protein CSVVGLVTDTQYF. This sequence joins TRBV29-1 and TRBJ2-3; D unclear. V was pared by 4 bases and J by 3 bases, with 11 bases between. Germline V CDR1 and CDR2: SQVTM, ANQGSEA. CDR3 length: 13 residues.

The V and J genes are TRBV9 and TRBJ2-1; possible D gene TRBD2, 6 bases. Trimming removed 2 bases from V and 9 bases from J, with 18 bases in between. Germline CDR1 SGDLS, CDR2 YYNGEE. CDR3 length: 15 residues. This chain's CDR3 is CASSVGGRGVGEQFF. CDR3 in DNA: TGTGCCAGCAGCGTTGGGGGGAGAGGAGTCGGTGAGCAGTTCTTC.

The rearrangement uses TRBV28 and TRBJ1-2; D unresolved. Trimming left V 7 bases short and J 3 bases short, with 9 bases between. This CDR3 spans 12 amino acids. Germline lookup yields CDR1 MDHEN and CDR2 SYDVKM. CDR3 sequence: CASTPRDYGYTF. The CDR3 bases are TGTGCCAGCACGCCCCGGGACTATGGCTACACCTTC.

This clone was observed a single time. Other DNA sequences of this sample code for an identical CDR3. The V and J genes are TRBV27 and TRBJ2-7, with a weak D call TRBD2 (5 bases). Trimming removed 5 bases at V and 1 base at J, with 12 bases between. From germline, CDR1 is MNHEY and CDR2 SMNVEV (reference sequence). The length of the CDR3 is 14 residues. The CDR3 sequence: CASSPRRDSYEQYF. As DNA, the CDR3 is TGTGCCAGCAGTCCCCGACGGGATTCCTACGAGCAGTACTTC.

The chain joins TRBV9 to TRBJ2-7; TRBD1 aligns across 8 bases. This CDR3 comprises 14 residues. After removal of 2 bases from V and 4 bases from J, the junction contained 5 bases not matched to a gene. Germline V gives CDR1 SGDLS, CDR2 YYNGEE. CDR3 nucleotides: TGTGCCAGCAGCGTGGGACAGGCCGCGTACGAGCAGTACTTC. Protein product: CASSVGQAAYEQYF.

This clone showed up just a few times. This likely comes from a read error, as the CDR3 has no conserved phenylalanine or tryptophan at its end. It is unclear where the CDR3 begins or ends on the DNA, so no DNA is shown, and the CDR3 is as TCRdb lists it. This chain connects TRBV18 to TRBJ1-1; the table calls TRBD1, which could not be checked here. The CDR3 is 13 amino acids long, termini counted. Germline V CDR1 and CDR2: KGHSH, LQKENI. CDR3 loop: CASSPDSGTGGVA.

In this sample, this clone turned up a few times. The chain is built from TRBV28 and TRBJ1-1; D is undetermined. The germline gives CDR1 MDHEN, CDR2 SYDVKM. Deletions cut 7 bases from V and 8 bases from J, with 11 bases between. This CDR3 contains 11 residues. CDR3 sequence (DNA): TGTGCCAGCACCGAATTCCCCGAAGCTTTCTTT. This codes for CASTEFPEAFF.

This clone appeared once. The identical CDR3 is also encoded by other nucleotide sequences in the sample. This chain uses TRBV15 with TRBJ1-2; D remains unclear. The V and J ends lost 6 bases and 2 bases respectively, with 7 bases between them. CDR1 is LNHNV and CDR2 is YYDKDF in the germline V gene (reference sequence). This CDR3 contains 12 residues. CDR3 residues: CATSRENYGYTF. In DNA, the CDR3 is TGTGCCACCAGTCGGGAGAACTATGGCTACACCTTC.

A note on this clone: Likely a read error: the CDR3 ends without its conserved phenylalanine or tryptophan. The DNA is left out, because the CDR3 cannot be placed on it with certainty; the CDR3 is given as TCRdb lists it. The chain combines TRBV21-1 with TRBJ1-2; the DNA was not compared with TRBD1, the D call given in the table. TRBV21-1 is a known pseudogene. Ends included, the CDR3 has 14 residues. The CDR3 sequence: CASSIMLGTGAADV.

This clone was counted a few times. This chain uses TRBV5-1 with TRBJ2-3; 9 bases line up with TRBD2. The CDR3 contains 15 residues. Germline V CDR1 and CDR2: SGHRS, YFSETQ. Losses at the gene ends were 9 bases for V and 1 base for J; bases not matched to a gene: 9. For the CDR3, the DNA is TGCGCCACCCTACCCGTAGCGGGAGGCACAGATACGCAGTATTTT. It translates to CATLPVAGGTDTQYF.

The chain links TRBV7-9 to TRBJ1-1, with a possible D match to TRBD1 (5 bases). Germline V gene data show CDR1 as SEHNR and CDR2 as FQNEAQ (reference sequence). V lost 5 bases and J lost 4, with 23 bases in between. The CDR3 has 17 amino acids. CDR3 in amino acids: CASSRRISQGAGTEAFF. The CDR3 DNA reads as TGTGCCAGCAGCCGACGTATTAGCCAGGGAGCAGGCACTGAAGCTTTCTTT.

The chain has TRBV6-1 and TRBJ2-7; 7 bases match TRBD1. Per germline, CDR1 MNHNS and CDR2 SASEGT. The CDR3 extends over 15 amino acids. V trimming: 6 bases; J trimming: 0 bases; junction bases outside the gene matches: 8. The CDR3 spells CASRPTGASSYEQYF. The CDR3 DNA is TGTGCCAGCAGGCCCACAGGGGCCAGCTCCTACGAGCAGTACTTC.

This clone was picked up one time. The CDR3, as DNA: TGTGCCAGCAGCCAGGGGGGGTCGGTCGGGGAGCAGTACTTC. This sequence encodes CASSQGGSVGEQYF. This chain connects TRBV4-2 to TRBJ2-7; 7 bases agree with TRBD2. This CDR3 has 14 amino acids. Germline-derived CDR1 and CDR2 are LGHNA and YNFKEQ. V dropped 3 bases and J dropped 7; count of bases not matched to a gene: 9.